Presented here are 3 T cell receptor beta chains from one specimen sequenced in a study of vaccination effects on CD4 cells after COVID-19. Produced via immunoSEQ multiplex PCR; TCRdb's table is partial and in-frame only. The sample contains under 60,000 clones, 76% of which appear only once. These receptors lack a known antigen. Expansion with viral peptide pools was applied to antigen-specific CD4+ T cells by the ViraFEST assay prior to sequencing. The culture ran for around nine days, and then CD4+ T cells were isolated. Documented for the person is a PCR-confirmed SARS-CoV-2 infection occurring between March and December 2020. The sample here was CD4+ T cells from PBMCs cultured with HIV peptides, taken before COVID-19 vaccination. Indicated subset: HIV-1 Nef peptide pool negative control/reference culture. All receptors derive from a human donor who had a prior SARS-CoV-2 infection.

The CDR3 DNA is TGTGCCAGCAGCATGAACGAGGGTGGGGGGCGCACAGATACGCAGTATTTT. It translates to CASSMNEGGGRTDTQYF. This chain links TRBV9 with TRBJ2-3; D is perhaps TRBD1 or TRBD2 (6 bases each). Germline lookup yields CDR1 SGDLS and CDR2 YYNGEE. The CDR3 consists of 17 residues. V gave up 4 bases and J gave up 1 base, with 19 bases separating them.

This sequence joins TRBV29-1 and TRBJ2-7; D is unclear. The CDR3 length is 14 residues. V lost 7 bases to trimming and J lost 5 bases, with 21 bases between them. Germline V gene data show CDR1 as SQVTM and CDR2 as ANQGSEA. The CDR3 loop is CSAGVAGRTDEQYF. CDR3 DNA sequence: TGCAGCGCCGGAGTGGCAGGCCGGACCGACGAGCAGTACTTC.

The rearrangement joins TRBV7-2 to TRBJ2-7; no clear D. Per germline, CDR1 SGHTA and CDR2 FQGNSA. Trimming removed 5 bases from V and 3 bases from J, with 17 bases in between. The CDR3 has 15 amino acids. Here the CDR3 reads CASSRSWASVYEQYF. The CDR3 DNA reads TGTGCCAGCAGCCGTTCGTGGGCCTCTGTCTACGAGCAGTACTTC.